A selection of T cell receptor beta chains follows, all from one sample in a study of CD8+ T cells in alopecia areata. Profiling relied on immunoSEQ multiplex PCR, and the TCRdb table lists in-frame clones only, not all of them. Counted here are 80,000 or so clones, approximately 64% occurring once; the ten biggest clones make up roughly a quarter. Material: CD8+ T cells sorted from blood, obtained at week 24, from a patient treated with tofacitinib. The receptors here all came from a human donor with alopecia areata. The CDR3 runs from the conserved cysteine through the conserved F or W. D genes are given only for firm matches. A row's size may be missing; if present it is once, few, many or a size class.

CDR3 length | D gene | J gene | clone size | V gene | CDR3 DNA | CDR3 protein
12 | - | TRBJ2-2 | - | TRBV19 | TGTGCCAGTAGTCCAAGGGCCGGGGAGCTGTTTTTT | CASSPRAGELFF
15 | - | TRBJ2-5 | - | TRBV4-3 | TGCGCCAGCAGCCAAGATGGGACTTTTGTAGAGACCCAGTACTTC | CASSQDGTFVETQYF
17 | TRBD2 | TRBJ2-1 | - | TRBV11-3 | TGCGCCAGCAGCGCGCGGAATAGCGGGTATTCCTACAATGAGCAGTTCTTC | CASSARNSGYSYNEQFF
16 | - | TRBJ2-7 | - | TRBV4-1 | TGCGCCAGCAGCCCCCGCACAGAATCTAGAAGATACGAGCAGTACTTC | CASSPRTESRRYEQYF
12 | - | TRBJ2-5 | few | TRBV7-9 | TGTGCCTCGGGTAGCGGACGGGAGACCCAGTACTTC | CASGSGRETQYF
17 | - | TRBJ1-1 | - | TRBV27 | TGTGCCAGCAGTCCAACGAGGGCACTCATCATGAACACTGAAGCTTTCTTT | CASSPTRALIMNTEAFF
15 | - | TRBJ2-7 | - | TRBV4-2 | TGTGCCAGCAGCCAAGACGTCACGGGGTTCTACGAGCAGTACTTC | CASSQDVTGFYEQYF
13 | TRBD2 | TRBJ2-3 | - | TRBV6-5 | TGTGCCAGCAGCGGGGGGGCAGCAGATACGCAGTATTTT | CASSGGAADTQYF
14 | - | TRBJ1-2 | - | TRBV7-2 | TGTGCCAGCAGCTTAATTGGGGGCGGGAATGGCTACACCTTC | CASSLIGGGNGYTF
15 | - | TRBJ2-7 | - | TRBV27 | TGTGCCAGCAGTAGAACCGGGCCTAAAAATTACGAGCAGTACTTC | CASSRTGPKNYEQYF
14 | - | TRBJ2-1 | - | TRBV4-1 | TGCGCCAGCAGCCCTCCCTTCCGGGGGTATGAGCAGTTCTTC | CASSPPFRGYEQFF
13 | - | TRBJ2-2 | - | TRBV4-1 | TGCGCCAGCAGCCAAGATCCCGCCGGGGAGCTGTTTTTT | CASSQDPAGELFF
16 | TRBD2 | TRBJ2-7 | - | TRBV7-9 | TGTGCCAGCAGCTTAGGTAGCGGGAGTAGTAAGTACGAGCAGTACTTC | CASSLGSGSSKYEQYF
17 | TRBD2 | TRBJ2-3 | - | TRBV7-2 | TGTGCCAGCAGCTTAGGGGAGGGAAGGGATCCCACAGATACGCAGTATTTT | CASSLGEGRDPTDTQYF
14 | - | TRBJ1-6 | - | TRBV11-2 | TGTGCCAGCAGCTTAGAAGGGGCTTGGTCACCCCTCCACTTT | CASSLEGAWSPLHF
13 | - | TRBJ2-6 | - | TRBV5-6 | TGTGCCAGCAGCCCTTTAGGGGCCAACGTCCTGACTTTC | CASSPLGANVLTF
14 | TRBD1 | TRBJ2-1 | - | TRBV7-9 | TGTGCCAGCAGCTTTTCGGGACAGGGGGATGAGCAGTTCTTC | CASSFSGQGDEQFF
15 | TRBD2 | TRBJ2-7 | once | TRBV27 | TGTGCCAGCAGTACGACTAGCGGAGCCTCCTACGAGCAGTACTTC | CASSTTSGASYEQYF
16 | - | TRBJ2-7 | - | TRBV5-1 | TGCGCCAGCAGCTTGAACGACTACTCCCGGGGACACGAGCAGTACTTC | CASSLNDYSRGHEQYF
14 | - | TRBJ2-5 | - | TRBV27 | TGTGCCAGCAGGCCGACAGGCCTCCAAGAGACCCAGTACTTC | CASRPTGLQETQYF
15 | - | TRBJ1-1 | - | TRBV11-2 | TGTGCCAGCAGCTTAGATTCCGGGTTGAACACTGAAGCTTTCTTT | CASSLDSGLNTEAFF
13 | TRBD1 | TRBJ2-1 | - | TRBV4-1 | TGCGCCAGCAGCCAGACCAGGGGGAATGAGCAGTTCTTC | CASSQTRGNEQFF
18 | TRBD2 | TRBJ2-5 | - | TRBV7-9 | TGTGCCAGCAGCCCGCCGTTGACTAGCGGGAGGCCCGGGGAGACCCAGTACTTC | CASSPPLTSGRPGETQYF
17 | - | TRBJ1-2 | - | TRBV4-1 | TGCGCCAGCAGCCAAGATCTTGGGCTTGGAGGGTCGAATGGCTACACCTTC | CASSQDLGLGGSNGYTF
11 | - | TRBJ2-2 | - | TRBV6-5 | TGTGCCAGCAGTTTAGCCGGGGAGCTGTTTTTT | CASSLAGELFF
15 | - | TRBJ1-5 | - | TRBV27 | TGTGCCAGCAGTCCCACGTCTGGCAGCAATCAGCCCCAGCATTTT | CASSPTSGSNQPQHF